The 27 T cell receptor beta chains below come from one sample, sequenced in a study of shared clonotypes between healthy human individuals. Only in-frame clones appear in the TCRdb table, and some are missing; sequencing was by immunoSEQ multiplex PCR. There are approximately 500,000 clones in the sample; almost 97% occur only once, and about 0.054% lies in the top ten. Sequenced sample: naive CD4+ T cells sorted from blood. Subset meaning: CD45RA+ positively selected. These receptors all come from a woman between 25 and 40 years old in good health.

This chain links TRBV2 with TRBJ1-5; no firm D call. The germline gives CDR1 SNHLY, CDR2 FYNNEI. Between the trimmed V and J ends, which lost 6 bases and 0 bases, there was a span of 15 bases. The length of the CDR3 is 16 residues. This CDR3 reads CASSSWGSNSNQPQHF. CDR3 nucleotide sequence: TGTGCCAGCAGCTCCTGGGGAAGTAATAGCAATCAGCCCCAGCATTTT.

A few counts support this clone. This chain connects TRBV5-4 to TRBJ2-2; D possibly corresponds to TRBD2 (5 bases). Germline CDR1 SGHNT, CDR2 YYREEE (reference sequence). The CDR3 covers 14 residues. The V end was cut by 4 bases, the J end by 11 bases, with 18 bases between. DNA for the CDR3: TGTGCCAGCAGCAAACCGCCGACGAGCGGAGAGCTGTTTTTT. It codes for CASSKPPTSGELFF.

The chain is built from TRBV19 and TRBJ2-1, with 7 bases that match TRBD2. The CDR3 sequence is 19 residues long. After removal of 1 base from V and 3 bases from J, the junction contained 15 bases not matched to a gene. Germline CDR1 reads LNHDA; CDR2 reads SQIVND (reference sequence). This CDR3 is CASSIGGRGRRANYNEQFF. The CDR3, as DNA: TGTGCCAGTAGTATAGGAGGGCGGGGGAGGAGGGCCAACTACAATGAGCAGTTCTTC.

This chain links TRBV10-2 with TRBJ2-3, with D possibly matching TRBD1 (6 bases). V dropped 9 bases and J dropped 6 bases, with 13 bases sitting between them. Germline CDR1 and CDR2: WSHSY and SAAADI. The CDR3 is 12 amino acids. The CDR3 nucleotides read TGCGCCAGTTACAGGGTTGGTGATACGCAGTATTTT. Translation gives CASYRVGDTQYF.

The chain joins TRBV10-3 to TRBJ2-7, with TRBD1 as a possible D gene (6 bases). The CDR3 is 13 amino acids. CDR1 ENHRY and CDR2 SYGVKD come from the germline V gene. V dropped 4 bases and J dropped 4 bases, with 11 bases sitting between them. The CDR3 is CAISGNREYEQYF. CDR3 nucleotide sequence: TGTGCCATCAGTGGAAACAGGGAGTACGAGCAGTACTTC.

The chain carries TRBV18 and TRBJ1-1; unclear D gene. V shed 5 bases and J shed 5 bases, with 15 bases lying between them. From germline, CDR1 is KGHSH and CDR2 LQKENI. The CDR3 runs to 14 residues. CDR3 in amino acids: CASSGTGKTTEAFF. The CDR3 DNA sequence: TGTGCCAGCTCAGGTACCGGGAAAACGACTGAAGCTTTCTTT.

DNA of the CDR3: TGTGCCAGCAGCCGAGCCGGGACTTCGCCTAACTATGGCTACACCTTC. It translates to CASSRAGTSPNYGYTF. The V gene is TRBV4-2, the J gene TRBJ1-2; tentatively, D is TRBD1 (5 bases). This CDR3 has 16 amino acids. CDR1 is LGHNA, CDR2 YNFKEQ, per germline. Trimming removed 4 bases from V and 0 bases from J, with 15 bases in between.

The CDR3 DNA sequence: TGTGCCAGCAGCAGCGGGGATGCGGCGGAGTACGAGCAGTACTTC. Amino acid sequence: CASSSGDAAEYEQYF. The rearrangement joins TRBV11-1 to TRBJ2-7; 7 positions match TRBD2. This CDR3 has 15 amino acids. CDR1 SGHAT and CDR2 FQDESV come from the germline V gene (reference sequence). Unmatched junction bases numbered 11, after V lost 5 bases and J lost 4 bases. The variable domain in full, completed from reference TRBV11-1 and TRBJ2-7, reads EAEVAQSPRYKITEKSQAVAFWCDPISGHATLYWYRQILGQGPELLVQFQDESVVDDSQLPKDRFSAERLKGVDSTLKIQPAELGDSAMYLCASSSGDAAEYEQYFGPGTRLTVT.

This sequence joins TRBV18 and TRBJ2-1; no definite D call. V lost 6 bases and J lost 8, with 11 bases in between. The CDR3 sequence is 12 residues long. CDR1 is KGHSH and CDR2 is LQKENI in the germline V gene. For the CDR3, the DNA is TGTGCCAGCTCCTACGACGTCTATGAGCAGTTCTTC. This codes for CASSYDVYEQFF.

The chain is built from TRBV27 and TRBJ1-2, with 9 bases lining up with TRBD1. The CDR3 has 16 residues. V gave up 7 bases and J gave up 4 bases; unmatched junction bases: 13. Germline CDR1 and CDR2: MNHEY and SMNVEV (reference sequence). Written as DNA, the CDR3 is TGTGCCAGCACCTCCCTCGGACAGGGGACCTTCTATGGCTACACCTTC. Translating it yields CASTSLGQGTFYGYTF.

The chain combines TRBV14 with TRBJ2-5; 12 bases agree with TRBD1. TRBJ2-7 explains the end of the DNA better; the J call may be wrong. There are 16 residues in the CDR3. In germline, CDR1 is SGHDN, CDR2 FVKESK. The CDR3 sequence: CASSQGGTGGIYEQYF. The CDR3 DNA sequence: TGTGCCAGCAGCCAAGGCGGGACAGGGGGCATCTACGAGCAGTACTTC.

The CDR3 sequence: CASSLASGGGPQSYEQYF. DNA for the CDR3: TGCGCCAGCAGCTTGGCTAGCGGGGGCGGCCCGCAATCCTACGAGCAGTACTTC. V gene TRBV5-1 combines with J gene TRBJ2-5; 10 bases are a match to TRBD2. The J call may not be correct, given that the DNA end is closer to TRBJ2-7. Germline lookup yields CDR1 SGHRS and CDR2 YFSETQ. This CDR3 spans 18 amino acids.

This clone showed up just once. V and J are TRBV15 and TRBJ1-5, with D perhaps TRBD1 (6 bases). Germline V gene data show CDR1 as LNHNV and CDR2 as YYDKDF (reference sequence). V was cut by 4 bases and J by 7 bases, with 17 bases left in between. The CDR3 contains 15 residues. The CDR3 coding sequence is TGTGCCACCAGCACCGGTCTACAGGGAGGCCAGCCCCAGCATTTT. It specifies CATSTGLQGGQPQHF.

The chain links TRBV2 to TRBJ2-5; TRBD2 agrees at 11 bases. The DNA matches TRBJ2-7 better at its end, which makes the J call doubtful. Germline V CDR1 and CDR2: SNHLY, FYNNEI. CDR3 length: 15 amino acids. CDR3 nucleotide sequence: TGTGCCAGCAGTCCGGGACTAGCGGTTAGATACGAGCAGTACTTC. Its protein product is CASSPGLAVRYEQYF.

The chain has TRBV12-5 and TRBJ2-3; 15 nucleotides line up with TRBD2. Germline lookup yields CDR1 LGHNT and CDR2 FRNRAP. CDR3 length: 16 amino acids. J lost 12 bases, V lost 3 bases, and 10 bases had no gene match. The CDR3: CASGFPHGLAGGPQYF. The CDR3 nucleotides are TGTGCTAGTGGTTTCCCCCATGGACTAGCGGGAGGGCCTCAGTATTTT.

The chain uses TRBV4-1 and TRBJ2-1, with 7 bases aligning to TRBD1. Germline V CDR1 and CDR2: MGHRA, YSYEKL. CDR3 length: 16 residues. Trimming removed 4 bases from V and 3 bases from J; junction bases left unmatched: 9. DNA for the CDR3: TGCGCCAGCAGCCGAGGGGCCGGGACAGTCTACAATGAGCAGTTCTTC. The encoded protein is CASSRGAGTVYNEQFF.

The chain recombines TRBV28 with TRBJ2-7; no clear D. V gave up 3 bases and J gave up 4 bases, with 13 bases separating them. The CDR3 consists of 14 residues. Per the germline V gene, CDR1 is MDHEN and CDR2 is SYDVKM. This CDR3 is CASSFKLRVYEQYF. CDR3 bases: TGTGCCAGCAGTTTCAAGTTACGGGTGTACGAGCAGTACTTC.

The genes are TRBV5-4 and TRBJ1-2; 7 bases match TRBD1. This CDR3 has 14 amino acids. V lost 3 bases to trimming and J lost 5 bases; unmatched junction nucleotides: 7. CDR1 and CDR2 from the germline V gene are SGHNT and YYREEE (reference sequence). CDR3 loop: CASSWDRGTYGYTF. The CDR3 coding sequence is TGTGCCAGCAGCTGGGACAGAGGGACTTATGGCTACACCTTC.

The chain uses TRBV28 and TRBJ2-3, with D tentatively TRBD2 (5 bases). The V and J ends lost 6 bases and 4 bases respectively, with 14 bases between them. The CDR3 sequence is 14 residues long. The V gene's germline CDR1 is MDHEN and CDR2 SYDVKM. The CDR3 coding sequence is TGTGCCAGCAGGCTAGCTGACGTATCAGATACGCAGTATTTT. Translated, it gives CASRLADVSDTQYF.

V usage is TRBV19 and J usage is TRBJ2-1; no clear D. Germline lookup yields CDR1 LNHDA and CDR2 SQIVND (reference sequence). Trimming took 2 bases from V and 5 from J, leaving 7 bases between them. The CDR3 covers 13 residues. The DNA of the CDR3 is TGTGCCAGTAGTATATCCGCGAACAATGAGCAGTTCTTC. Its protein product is CASSISANNEQFF.

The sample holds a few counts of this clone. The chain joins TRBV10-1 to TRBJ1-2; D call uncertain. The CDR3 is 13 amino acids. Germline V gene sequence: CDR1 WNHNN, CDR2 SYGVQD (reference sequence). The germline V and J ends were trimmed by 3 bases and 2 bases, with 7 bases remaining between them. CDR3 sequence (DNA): TGCGCCAGCAGTGACCCCGACAACTATGGCTACACCTTC. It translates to CASSDPDNYGYTF.

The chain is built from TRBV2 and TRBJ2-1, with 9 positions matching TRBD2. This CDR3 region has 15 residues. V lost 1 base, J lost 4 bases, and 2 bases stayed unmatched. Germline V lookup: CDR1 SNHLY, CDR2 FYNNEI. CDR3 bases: TGTGCCAGCAGTGAAGAAGCGGGGGGTTACAATGAGCAGTTCTTC. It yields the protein CASSEEAGGYNEQFF.

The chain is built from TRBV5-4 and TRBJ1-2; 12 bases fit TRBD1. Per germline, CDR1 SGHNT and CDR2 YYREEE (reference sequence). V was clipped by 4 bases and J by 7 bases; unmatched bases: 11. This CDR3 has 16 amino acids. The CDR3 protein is CASSRGDRGLGGGYTF. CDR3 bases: TGTGCCAGCAGCCGCGGGGACAGGGGGCTTGGAGGTGGCTACACCTTC.

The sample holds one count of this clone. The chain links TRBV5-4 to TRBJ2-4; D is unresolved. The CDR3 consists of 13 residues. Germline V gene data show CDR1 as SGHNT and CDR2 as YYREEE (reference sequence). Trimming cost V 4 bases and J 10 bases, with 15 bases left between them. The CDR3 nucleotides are TGTGCCAGCAGCCCTGGAAAATTAGGAATTCAGTACTTC. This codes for CASSPGKLGIQYF.

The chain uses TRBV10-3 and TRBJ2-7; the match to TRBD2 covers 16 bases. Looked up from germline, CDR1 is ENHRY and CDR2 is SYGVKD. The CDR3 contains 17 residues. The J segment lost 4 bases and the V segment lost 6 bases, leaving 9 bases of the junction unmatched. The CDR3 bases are TGTGCCATCAGGTCCGGGACTAGCGGGAGGGCCAGTTACGAGCAGTACTTC. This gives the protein CAIRSGTSGRASYEQYF.

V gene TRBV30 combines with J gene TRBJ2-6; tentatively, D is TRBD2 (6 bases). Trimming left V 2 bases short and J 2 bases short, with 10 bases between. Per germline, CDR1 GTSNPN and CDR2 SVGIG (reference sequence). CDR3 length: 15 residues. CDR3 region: CAWSSGTAGANVLTF. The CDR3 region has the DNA TGTGCCTGGAGTTCCGGGACTGCTGGGGCCAACGTCCTGACTTTC.

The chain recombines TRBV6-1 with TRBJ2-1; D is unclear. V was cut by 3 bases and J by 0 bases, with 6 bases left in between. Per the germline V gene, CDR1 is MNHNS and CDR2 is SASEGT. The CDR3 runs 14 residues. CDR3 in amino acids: CASSEGASYNEQFF. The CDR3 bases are TGTGCCAGCAGTGAGGGCGCCTCCTACAATGAGCAGTTCTTC.